This TCR beta chain is drawn from a study of T cells in Graves' hyperthyroidism and ophthalmopathy. Study conclusions and caveats: A 13 V-J model separated ophthalmopathy from stable hyperthyroidism.

Researchers took RNA transcripts and amplified the TCR beta CDR3 regions from them. HTBI primers were the set used in a first-round RT-PCR of the TCR CDR3. TCRdb reanalysed the multiplex PCR reads using MiXCR and keeps one entry per CDR3 protein. This table holds some 690,000 distinct CDR3 sequences, roughly a sixth found once. This clonotype was observed at least ten times. Its target is not known. This clonotype was obtained from a man aged 50-59 years with Graves' hyperthyroidism. The specimen was blood.

Here the CDR3 reads CASSSSGTGAAWELFF. The CDR3 nucleotides are TGTGCCAGCAGCTCCTCCGGGACAGGGGCCGCTTGGGAGCTGTTTTTT. This chain connects TRBV11-3 to TRBJ2-2; 10 nucleotides line up with TRBD1. Unmatched junction bases numbered 11, after V lost 4 bases and J lost 9 bases. There are 16 residues in the CDR3. Germline CDR1 reads SGHNT; CDR2 reads YENEEA.